This TCR beta chain was sequenced during a study of early T cells in non-severe SARS-CoV-2 infection. Study summary: Unpaired chains resulted from sequencing bulk RNA of unsorted whole blood.

TCRdb ran MiXCR on the 5' RACE reads and lists one entry per CDR3 protein. The sample holds 20,000 to 25,000 distinct CDR3 sequences, approximately 4.4% seen once. V gave up 2 bases and J gave up 0 bases, with 5 bases separating them. The CDR3 spans 15 residues. Germline V CDR1 and CDR2: MNHEY, SVGAGI. At least ten counts were recorded for this clonotype. The chain carries TRBV6-5 and TRBJ2-6; D not resolved. The origin of this receptor is an adult who was a healthcare worker with PCR-confirmed SARS-CoV-2 infection or an uninfected control (not recorded which). Sequencing was done on a sample of whole blood. CDR3 in DNA: TGTGCCAGCAGTTACGGTGGCTCTGGGGCCAACGTCCTGACTTTC. Protein: CASSYGGSGANVLTF.